The rows below give T cell receptor beta chains drawn from one sample of a study of long-term antiretroviral therapy in people with HIV. The assay was immunoSEQ multiplex PCR, and TCRdb's table has in-frame clones only and misses some. Among roughly 10,000 clones, about 81% were seen once, and the ten largest hold 18%. The starting material was unsorted PBMCs, obtained 1.8 years after starting antiretroviral therapy. These receptors all stem from a middle-aged man with HIV. The CDR3 runs from the conserved cysteine through the conserved F or W. The D gene is left open where the match is weak. The size entry is marked missing in some rows and otherwise reads once, few, many or a size class.

size,J,V,D,CDR3,DNA
.,TRBJ2-1,TRBV5-6,.,CASSRGTDNEQFF,TGTGCCAGCAGCCGGGGGACAGACAATGAGCAGTTCTTC
few,TRBJ2-2,TRBV4-1,TRBD2,CASSPGLASTGELFF,TGCGCCAGCAGCCCGGGACTAGCGTCAACCGGGGAGCTGTTTTTT
.,TRBJ2-1,TRBV19,.,CASRHSGLQDYNEQFF,TGTGCCAGTAGACACTCCGGGCTTCAAGACTACAATGAGCAGTTCTTC
.,TRBJ2-7,TRBV6-5,TRBD1,CASRRTGTGGYEQYF,TGTGCCAGCAGGCGTACCGGGACAGGGGGGTACGAGCAGTACTTC
.,TRBJ2-5,TRBV4-3,TRBD2,CASSQGLAGGETQYF,TGCGCCAGCAGCCAAGGTCTAGCGGGAGGGGAGACCCAGTACTTC
.,TRBJ1-2,TRBV7-6,TRBD1,CASSLAQKRDRVDGYTF,TGTGCCAGCAGCTTAGCGCAGAAACGCGACAGGGTGGATGGCTACACCTTC
.,TRBJ2-3,TRBV28,.,CASMGSPGTDTQYF,TGTGCCAGCATGGGCTCCCCGGGCACAGATACGCAGTATTTT
.,TRBJ2-6,TRBV5-1,TRBD1,CASSRTGSGEANVLTF,TGCGCCAGCAGCCGGACAGGCTCTGGTGAGGCCAACGTCCTGACTTTC
few,TRBJ2-2,TRBV30,TRBD1,CAWTVWDRKPGELFF,TGTGCCTGGACGGTCTGGGACAGAAAACCCGGGGAGCTGTTTTTT
.,TRBJ2-7,TRBV6-6,.,CATTDTYEQYF,TGTGCCACGACAGACACCTACGAGCAGTACTTC
.,TRBJ2-3,TRBV28,TRBD2,CASSFRTSGSMTTTDTQYF,TGTGCCAGCAGTTTTAGGACTAGCGGGAGTATGACGACCACAGATACGCAGTATTTT
.,TRBJ2-7,TRBV14,.,CASSQAISAYEQYF,TGTGCCAGCAGCCAAGCTATCTCAGCCTACGAGCAGTACTTC